This T cell receptor (beta chain) originates from a study of T-cell reconstitution after alpha-beta-depleted transplantation in children. Study-wide results and limits: Diversity of TCRbeta at day 60 was high in some patients, arising from surviving recipient T cells and thymic progenitors.

Per the germline V gene, CDR1 is WSHSY and CDR2 is SAAADI. J gave up 3 bases and V 5 bases, and 4 bases lay outside the gene matches. CDR3 size: 13 residues. Unique molecular identifiers were incorporated into the prepared TCRbeta library. TCRdb independently ran MiXCR on the PCR reads; one entry per CDR3 protein. The sample yields roughly 110,000 distinct CDR3 sequences, 10% to 13% seen once. This clonotype was detected ten times or more. Its antigen remains unidentified. This receptor was taken from a boy aged 2 to 10 with acute lymphoblastic leukemia, due to receive a stem cell transplant. Sequenced material: PBMCs, taken before TCRalphabeta/CD19-depleted stem cell transplant. The V call is TRBV10-2, the J call TRBJ2-7; 7 nucleotides match TRBD1. CDR3 protein: CASSYDRDYEQYF. For the CDR3, the DNA is TGCGCCAGCAGTTACGACAGGGACTACGAGCAGTACTTC.